This section outlines one T cell receptor (beta chain) sequence together with its context. Its antigen remains unknown. This specimen comes from a study of T cell responses to AZD1222 COVID-19 vaccine. This table comes from immunoSEQ multiplex PCR, and its TCRdb copy is limited to in-frame clones, with some not included. The sample shows roughly 130,000 clones, 92% of them seen only once. The CDR3 length is 17 residues. The germline V gene encodes CDR1 SGHAT and CDR2 FQNNGV. V lost 1 base and J 2 bases, leaving 16 bases between the germline ends. General study results and limits: Sampling that yielded the repertoires occurred only after the peak T cell response. Among AZD1222 vaccinees, only five or six were seropositive at baseline.

The sequence came from an adult in good health. The chain uses TRBV11-2 and TRBJ2-3; D is possibly TRBD2 (5 bases). The sample consisted of peripheral blood, taken on day 0 of AZD1222 vaccination. The DNA for the CDR3 is TGTGCCAGCAGCTTAGGACGCAAGGCGGGCAACACAGATACGCAGTATTTT. Its protein product is CASSLGRKAGNTDTQYF.